This is a list of T cell receptor beta chains from one sample in a study of OX40 agonist ivuxolimab in advanced cancers. The data were produced by immunoSEQ multiplex PCR, yet TCRdb's version contains in-frame clones alone and is incomplete. The sample lists approximately 69,000 clones, almost 85% occurring once. The input for sequencing was CD4+ or CD8+ T cells sorted from blood, taken in a trial of the OX40 agonist ivuxolimab. These receptors were taken from an adult with an advanced solid tumor such as melanoma, head and neck, liver or kidney cancer. The CDR3 runs from the conserved cysteine through the conserved F or W. Each record gives: D gene, V gene, J gene, clone size, CDR3 DNA, CDR3 protein. A D gene is named only where the DNA matches it firmly. The size field is filled for only some rows; it gives once, few, many or a size class.

NA	TRBV2	TRBJ1-1	NA	TGTGCCAGCAGTGAACAGGGAATGAACACTGAAGCTTTCTTT	CASSEQGMNTEAFF
TRBD1	TRBV5-5	TRBJ2-4	NA	TGTGCCAGCTGGCCCTCCCCCGGGACAGGCATTCAGTACTTC	CASWPSPGTGIQYF
TRBD1	TRBV10-3	TRBJ1-5	NA	TGTGCCATCAGGAGGGGGCAGAATCAGCCCCAGCATTTT	CAIRRGQNQPQHF
TRBD1	TRBV5-1	TRBJ1-1	NA	TGCGCCAGCAGCCACACCGGGACAGGGAGGAACACTGAAGCTTTCTTT	CASSHTGTGRNTEAFF
TRBD1	TRBV5-1	TRBJ1-2	NA	TGCGCCAGCAGCTTGGGGATAACAGGGGACTATGGCTACACCTTC	CASSLGITGDYGYTF
NA	TRBV4-1	TRBJ1-4	NA	TGCGCCAGCAGCCAAGATCGGGGGCACGGGGAAAAACTGTTTTTT	CASSQDRGHGEKLFF
TRBD1	TRBV27	TRBJ1-2	once	TGTGCCAGCAGTCTGTATGTGGGACAGGGGATGCGTGGCTACACCTTC	CASSLYVGQGMRGYTF
NA	TRBV18	TRBJ2-7	NA	TGTGCCAGCTCACCAACGGGGACCTACGAGCAGTACTTC	CASSPTGTYEQYF
NA	TRBV11-3	TRBJ2-5	NA	TGTGCCAGCAGCCCTGACCGGGGAGAGACCCAGTACTTC	CASSPDRGETQYF
NA	TRBV19	TRBJ2-1	NA	TGTGCCAGTTCATCGACGGGGAGCCCCTACAATGAGCAGTTCTTC	CASSSTGSPYNEQFF
NA	TRBV2	TRBJ2-2	NA	TGTGCCAGTTCCTCCGGGACTTGGAACACCGGGGAGCTGTTTTTT	CASSSGTWNTGELFF
NA	TRBV9	TRBJ2-1	NA	TGTGCCAGCAGCGTAGACATGGGGGCCTACAATGAGCAGTTCTTC	CASSVDMGAYNEQFF
NA	TRBV6-6	TRBJ2-7	NA	TGTGCCATCGGGAAGCTGACGGAGAACGAGCAGTACTTC	CAIGKLTENEQYF
NA	TRBV5-4	TRBJ2-3	NA	TGTGCCAGCAGCTTGGATCAGAGGACAGATACGCAGTATTTT	CASSLDQRTDTQYF
NA	TRBV6-5	TRBJ1-1	NA	TGTGCCAGCAGAACCGGGGGGACTGAAGCTTTCTTT	CASRTGGTEAFF
TRBD1	TRBV28	TRBJ1-1	many	TGTGCCAGCAGCCCGACCCTCGGGACAGGAGGTAGAGCTTTCTTT	CASSPTLGTGGRAFF
TRBD2	TRBV7-6	TRBJ2-6	NA	TGTGCCAGCAGCTTATCGGGGGGATCTAGCTCTGGGGCCAACGTCCTGACTTTC	CASSLSGGSSSGANVLTF
NA	TRBV7-2	TRBJ2-2	NA	TGTGCCAGCAGCCGGAACAGGCCCGGGGCCACCGGGGAGCTGTTTTTT	CASSRNRPGATGELFF
TRBD2	TRBV5-4	TRBJ2-1	NA	TGTGCCAGCAGCTTACGGTTCGGGACTAGCGGGGGCGATGAGCAGTTCTTC	CASSLRFGTSGGDEQFF
NA	TRBV5-1	TRBJ2-6	NA	TGCGCCAGCATCGAACCTGGGGCCAACGTCCTGACTTTC	CASIEPGANVLTF
TRBD1	TRBV25-1	TRBJ2-7	NA	TGTGCCAGCAGTGCCGGGACAGGGCTGCAGTACTTC	CASSAGTGLQYF
NA	TRBV20-1	TRBJ2-5	NA	TGCAGTGGAAGGCAGGGGGGGACCCAGTACTTC	CSGRQGGTQYF
NA	TRBV19	TRBJ2-7	NA	TGTGCCAGTAGTCGACGGGGAGACTACGAGCAGTACTTC	CASSRRGDYEQYF
TRBD1	TRBV15	TRBJ2-7	once	TGTGCCACCAGCAGAGCGGACAGGGGGGTTTACGAGCAGTACTTC	CATSRADRGVYEQYF
NA	TRBV11-2	TRBJ2-2	few	TGTGCCAGCAGCTTCCGGCGACCTCGGACCGGGGAGCTGTTTTTT	CASSFRRPRTGELFF
TRBD1	TRBV5-1	TRBJ2-4	NA	TGCGCCAGCAGCTACCGGACAGGTTCTGCCAAAAACATTCAGTACTTC	CASSYRTGSAKNIQYF
TRBD2	TRBV2	TRBJ2-3	NA	TGTGCCAGCAGCGAAGCGGGAGGGACCGATACGCAGTATTTT	CASSEAGGTDTQYF
NA	TRBV5-8	TRBJ1-1	NA	TGTGCCAGCAGCTTGGGAGGTTTGCGAGACACTGAAGCTTTCTTT	CASSLGGLRDTEAFF
TRBD1	TRBV25-1	TRBJ2-7	NA	TGTGCCGGCAGTTACGGGACAGGGGGTGTCGGCGAGCAGTACTTC	CAGSYGTGGVGEQYF
TRBD1	TRBV7-3	TRBJ1-1	NA	TGTGCCAGCAGCGCGAAGGGACAGGTTATGAACACTGAAGCTTTCTTT	CASSAKGQVMNTEAFF
NA	TRBV30	TRBJ1-1	NA	TGTGCCTGGAGAAGCCAGGGGATGGGGACTGAAGCTTTCTTT	CAWRSQGMGTEAFF
TRBD1	TRBV7-2	TRBJ1-2	medium-sized	TGTGCCAGCAGCCCACAGGGGATCTATGGCTACACCTTC	CASSPQGIYGYTF
TRBD2	TRBV15	TRBJ2-1	NA	TGTGCCACCAGCGCTCTGGCGGGGGGGCTCAATGAGCAGTTCTTC	CATSALAGGLNEQFF
NA	TRBV28	TRBJ2-7	NA	TGTGCCAGCAGGCGGGACAAGCAGTACTTC	CASRRDKQYF
TRBD1	TRBV28	TRBJ2-5	NA	TGTGCCAGCAGTTTAAGGGGACAGGGGGCTTGGGAGACCCAGTACTTC	CASSLRGQGAWETQYF
TRBD2	TRBV10-3	TRBJ2-1	NA	TGTGCCATCAATCCGGGACTAGCGGGTTACAATGAGCAGTTCTTC	CAINPGLAGYNEQFF
TRBD2	TRBV4-3	TRBJ2-3	NA	TGCGCCAGCAGCCAAATGGCCCTTAGCGGGGGAGCAGGGGATACGCAGTATTTT	CASSQMALSGGAGDTQYF
TRBD1	TRBV5-1	TRBJ1-3	NA	TGCGCCAGCAGCTCCGGACAGGGGACGGACACCATATATTTT	CASSSGQGTDTIYF
NA	TRBV7-9	TRBJ2-7	NA	TGTGCCAGCAGCCCCCGGGGACCGGAGGAGCAGTACTTC	CASSPRGPEEQYF
NA	TRBV5-1	TRBJ2-3	NA	TGCGCCAGCAGCTCCTTAGGGGCAGATACGCAGTATTTT	CASSSLGADTQYF
TRBD2	TRBV4-2	TRBJ2-3	NA	TGTGCCAGCAGCCAAGAACCACTAGCGGGGGGAGATACGCAGTATTTT	CASSQEPLAGGDTQYF
NA	TRBV2	TRBJ1-2	NA	TGTGCCAGCAGTAGCATTAACTATGGCTACACCTTC	CASSSINYGYTF
TRBD2	TRBV5-1	TRBJ2-1	NA	TGCGCCAGCAGCCCTTTGGGACTAGCGGGAGCCCCATCCTACAATGAGCAGTTCTTC	CASSPLGLAGAPSYNEQFF
TRBD1	TRBV4-3	TRBJ2-2	NA	TGCGCCAGCAGCCAAGCGGGACAGTTAAACACCGGGGAGCTGTTTTTT	CASSQAGQLNTGELFF
TRBD2	TRBV9	TRBJ2-7	NA	TGTGCCAGCAGCCAGGGACTAGCCGGCTACGAGCAGTACTTC	CASSQGLAGYEQYF
NA	TRBV11-2	TRBJ1-1	NA	TGTGCCAGCAGCCTCGGCACTGAAGCTTTCTTT	CASSLGTEAFF
NA	TRBV9	TRBJ1-2	few	TGTGCCAGCAGCGTAGTGTCGGGGTATGGCTACACCTTC	CASSVVSGYGYTF